The entry below describes one TCR beta chain. Sequencing used immunoSEQ multiplex PCR; TCRdb keeps in-frame clones, though not all of them. Found here are some 110,000 clones, about 75% of them singletons; the top ten hold 19%. This specimen belongs to a study of blood T cell repertoires in COVID-19. The CDR3 is made up of 14 amino acids. V was cut by 2 bases and J by 3 bases, with 11 bases left in between. Germline CDR1 and CDR2: SGHDT and YYEEEE. The rearrangement links TRBV5-6 to TRBJ2-5, with D possibly matching TRBD1 (6 bases). The receptor comes from a woman between 65 and 79 years old with acute or convalescent COVID-19. Specimen: peripheral blood. In DNA, the CDR3 is TGTGCCAGCAGCTTCTTCCAGGGGAAAGAGACCCAGTACTTC. Encoded protein: CASSFFQGKETQYF.